Reported below is one T cell receptor beta chain. Its antigen is undetermined. CDR1 is MDHEN, CDR2 SYDVKM, per germline. This CDR3 spans 13 amino acids. Between the trimmed V and J ends, which lost 4 bases and 7 bases, there was a span of 11 bases. These data originate in a study of PD-1 blockade in classical Hodgkin lymphoma. Findings and limits, study-wide: Any patient who commenced nivolumab under 1 year after ASCT was excluded. Newly diagnosed patients had diversity similar to the baseline diversity of complete responders.

Only in-frame clones appear in the TCRdb table, and some are missing; sequencing was by immunoSEQ multiplex PCR. In the table there are some 100,000 clones, roughly 92% of which are singletons. Relapses following autologous stem cell transplantation were seen in all patients, with brentuximab vedotin exposure varying. Best response was recorded as complete response, partial response or progressive disease. The source material was peripheral blood mononuclear cells (PBMCs), sampled at baseline. The TCR comes from a human donor with classical Hodgkin lymphoma. This chain links TRBV28 with TRBJ2-1, with no clear D. The CDR3 DNA reads TGTGCCAGCAGTTACCGGGCTAGGAATGAGCAGTTCTTC. Encoded protein: CASSYRARNEQFF.